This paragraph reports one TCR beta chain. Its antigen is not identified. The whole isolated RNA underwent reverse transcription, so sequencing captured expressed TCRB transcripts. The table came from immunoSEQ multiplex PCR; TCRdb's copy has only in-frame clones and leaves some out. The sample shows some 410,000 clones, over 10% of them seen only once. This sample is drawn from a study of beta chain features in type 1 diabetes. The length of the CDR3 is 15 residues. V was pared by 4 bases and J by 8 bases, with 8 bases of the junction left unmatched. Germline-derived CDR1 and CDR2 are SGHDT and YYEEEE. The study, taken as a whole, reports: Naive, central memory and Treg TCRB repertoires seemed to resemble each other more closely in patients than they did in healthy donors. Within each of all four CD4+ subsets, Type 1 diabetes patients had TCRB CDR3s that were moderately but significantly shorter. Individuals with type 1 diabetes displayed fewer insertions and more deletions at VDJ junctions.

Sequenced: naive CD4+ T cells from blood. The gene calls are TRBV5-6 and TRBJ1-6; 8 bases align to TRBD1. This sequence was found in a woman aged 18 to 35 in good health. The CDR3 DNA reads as TGTGCCAGCAGCGTCGACAGGGGATGGGATTCACCCCTCCACTTT. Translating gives CASSVDRGWDSPLHF.